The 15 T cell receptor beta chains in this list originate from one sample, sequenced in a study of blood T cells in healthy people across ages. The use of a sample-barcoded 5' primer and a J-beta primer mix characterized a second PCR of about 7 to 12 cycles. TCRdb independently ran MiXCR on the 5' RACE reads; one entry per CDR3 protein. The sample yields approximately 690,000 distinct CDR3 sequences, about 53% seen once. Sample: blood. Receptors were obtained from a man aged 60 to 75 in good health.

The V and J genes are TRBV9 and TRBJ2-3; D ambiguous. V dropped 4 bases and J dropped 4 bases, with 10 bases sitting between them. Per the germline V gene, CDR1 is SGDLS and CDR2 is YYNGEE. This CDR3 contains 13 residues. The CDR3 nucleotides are TGTGCCAGCAGCCCTCGACCACCAGATACGCAGTATTTT. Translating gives CASSPRPPDTQYF.

CDR3 sequence (DNA): TGTGCCAGCAGTCAGAGCGGGGGGGCCTCAGAGCAGTTCTTC. Translating it yields CASSQSGGASEQFF. The chain joins TRBV7-2 to TRBJ2-1; TRBD2 matches at 10 bases. This CDR3 has 14 residues. The V and J ends lost 6 bases and 10 bases, in that order; junction bases with no gene match: 9. Germline lookup yields CDR1 SGHTA and CDR2 FQGNSA. Using reference TRBV7-2 and TRBJ2-1 for the parts outside the CDR3, the full variable domain is GAGVSQSPSNKVTEKGKDVELRCDPISGHTALYWYRQSLGQGLEFLIYFQGNSAPDKSGLPSDRFSAERTGGSVSTLTIQRTQQEDSAVYLCASSQSGGASEQFFGPGTRLTVL.

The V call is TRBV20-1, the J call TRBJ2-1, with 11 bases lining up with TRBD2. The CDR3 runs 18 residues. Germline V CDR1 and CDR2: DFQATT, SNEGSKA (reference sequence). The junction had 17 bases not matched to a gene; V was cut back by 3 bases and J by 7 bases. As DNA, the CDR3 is TGCAGTGCTAGTCGCCCCGGGACTAGCGGAGGGGTAGTTAATGAGCAGTTCTTC. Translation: CSASRPGTSGGVVNEQFF.

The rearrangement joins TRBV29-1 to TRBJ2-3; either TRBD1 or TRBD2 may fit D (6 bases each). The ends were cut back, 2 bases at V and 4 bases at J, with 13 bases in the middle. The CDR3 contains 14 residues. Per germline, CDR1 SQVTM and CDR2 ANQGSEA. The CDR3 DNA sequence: TGCAGCGTTGAAAGGGGGGCCGGTTCAGATACGCAGTATTTT. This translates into CSVERGAGSDTQYF.

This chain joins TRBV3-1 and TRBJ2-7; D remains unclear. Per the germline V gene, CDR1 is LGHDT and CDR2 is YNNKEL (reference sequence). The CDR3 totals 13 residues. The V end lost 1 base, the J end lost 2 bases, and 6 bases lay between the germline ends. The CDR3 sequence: CASSQASTYEQYF. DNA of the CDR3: TGTGCCAGCAGCCAAGCTTCTACCTACGAGCAGTACTTC.

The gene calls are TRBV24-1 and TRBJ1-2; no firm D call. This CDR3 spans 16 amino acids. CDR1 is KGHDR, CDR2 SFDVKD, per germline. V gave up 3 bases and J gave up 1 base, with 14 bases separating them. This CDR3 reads CATSDIARRFNYGYTF. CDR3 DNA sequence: TGTGCCACCAGTGATATCGCCAGGAGATTTAACTATGGCTACACCTTC.

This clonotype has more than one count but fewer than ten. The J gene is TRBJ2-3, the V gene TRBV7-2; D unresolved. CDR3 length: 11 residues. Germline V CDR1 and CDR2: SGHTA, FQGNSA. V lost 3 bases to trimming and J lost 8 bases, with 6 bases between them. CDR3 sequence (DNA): TGTGCCAGCAGCTTTGGGGTTACGCAGTATTTT. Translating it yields CASSFGVTQYF.

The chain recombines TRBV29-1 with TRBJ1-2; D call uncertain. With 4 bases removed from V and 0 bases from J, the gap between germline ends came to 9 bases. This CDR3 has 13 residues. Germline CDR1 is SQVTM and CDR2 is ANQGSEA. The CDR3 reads CSVAEVANYGYTF. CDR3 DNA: TGCAGCGTTGCGGAGGTTGCTAACTATGGCTACACCTTC.

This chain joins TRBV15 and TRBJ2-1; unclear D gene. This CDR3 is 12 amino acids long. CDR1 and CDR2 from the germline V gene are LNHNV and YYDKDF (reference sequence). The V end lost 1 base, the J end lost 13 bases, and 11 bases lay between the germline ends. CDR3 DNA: TGTGCCACCAGCAGAGGGGAAGAGACCCAGTTCTTC. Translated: CATSRGEETQFF.

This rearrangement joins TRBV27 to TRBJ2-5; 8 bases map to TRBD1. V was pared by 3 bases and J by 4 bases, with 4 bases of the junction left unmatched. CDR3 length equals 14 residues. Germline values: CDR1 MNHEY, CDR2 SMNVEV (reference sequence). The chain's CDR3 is CASSFRGRGETQYF. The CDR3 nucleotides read TGTGCCAGCAGTTTCAGGGGGCGAGGAGAGACCCAGTACTTC.

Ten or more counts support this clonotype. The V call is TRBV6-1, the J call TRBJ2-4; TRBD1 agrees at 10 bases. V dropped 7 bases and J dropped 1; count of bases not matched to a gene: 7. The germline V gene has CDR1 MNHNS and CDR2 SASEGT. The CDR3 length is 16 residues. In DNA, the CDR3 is TGTGCCAGCACCGCGGGACAGGGGATCGCCAAAAACATTCAGTACTTC. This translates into CASTAGQGIAKNIQYF.

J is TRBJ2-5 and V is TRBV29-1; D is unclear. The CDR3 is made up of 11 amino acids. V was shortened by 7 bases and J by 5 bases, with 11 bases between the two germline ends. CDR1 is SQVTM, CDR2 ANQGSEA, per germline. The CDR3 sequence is CSASIGETQYF. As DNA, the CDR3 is TGCAGCGCCAGTATTGGGGAGACCCAGTACTTC.

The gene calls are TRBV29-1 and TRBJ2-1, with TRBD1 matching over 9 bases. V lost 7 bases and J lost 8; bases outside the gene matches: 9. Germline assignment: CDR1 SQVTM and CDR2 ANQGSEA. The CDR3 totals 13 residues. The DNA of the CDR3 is TGCAGCGCCCCCGGGACAGGGAGCGATGAGCAGTTCTTC. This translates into CSAPGTGSDEQFF.

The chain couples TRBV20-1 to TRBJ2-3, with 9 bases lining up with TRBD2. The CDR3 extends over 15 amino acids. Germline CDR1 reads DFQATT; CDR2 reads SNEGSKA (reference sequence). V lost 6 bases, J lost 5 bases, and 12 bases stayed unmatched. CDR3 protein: CSAERGGGGGDTQYF. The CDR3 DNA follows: TGCAGTGCGGAGAGGGGCGGGGGGGGAGGAGATACGCAGTATTTT.

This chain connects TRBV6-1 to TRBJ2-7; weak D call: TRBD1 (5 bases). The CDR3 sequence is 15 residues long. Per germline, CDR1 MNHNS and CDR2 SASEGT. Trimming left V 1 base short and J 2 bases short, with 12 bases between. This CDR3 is CASSEEGLPTYEQYF. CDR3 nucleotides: TGTGCCAGCAGTGAAGAGGGGCTGCCTACCTACGAGCAGTACTTC.